This paragraph covers one TCR beta chain sequence. Its antigen is not known. The patients all showed relapse after autologous stem cell transplantation, while their brentuximab vedotin exposure varied. The CDR3 is made up of 14 amino acids. The germline gives CDR1 SGHRS, CDR2 YFSETQ. Trimming took 0 bases from V and 6 from J; bases not matched to a gene: 4. This entry is derived from a study of PD-1 blockade in classical Hodgkin lymphoma. Points from the study as a whole: Healthy donors reportedly exceeded newly diagnosed patients in baseline TCR diversity. The authors excluded patients who started nivolumab under 1 year after ASCT.

The assay was immunoSEQ multiplex PCR, and TCRdb's table has in-frame clones only and misses some. This table has over 90,000 clones, about 88% appearing once. The sample was peripheral blood mononuclear cells (PBMCs), taken before the second cycle of nivolumab. This receptor was obtained from a human donor with classical Hodgkin lymphoma. This sequence joins TRBV5-1 and TRBJ1-1, with 8 bases matching TRBD1. The CDR3, as DNA: TGCGCCAGCAGCTTGGGGACAGGGTTCCCTGAAGCTTTCTTT. Translation gives CASSLGTGFPEAFF.